What follows is one T cell receptor (beta chain) and its context. The target antigen is unknown. This sample was taken from a study of PD-1 blockade in classical Hodgkin lymphoma. Study-level findings and limits: What caused the repertoire differences, perhaps disease activity or prior therapy, remains undefined. Later analyses included only patients treated at least 1 year post-ASCT. CD4+ TCR diversity, unlike CD8+, rose significantly by C4D1. For complete responders, baseline diversity was comparable to that of newly diagnosed patients.

Time point noted: cycle 4 day 1 (C4D1), after five to seven weeks of nivolumab. Each and every patient relapsed after autologous stem cell transplantation, and patients got differing brentuximab vedotin exposure. Negative magnetic selection isolated CD4+ T cells from thawed PBMCs. Looked up from germline, CDR1 is SGDLS and CDR2 is YYNGEE. The trim removed 4 bases at V and 5 bases at J, leaving 14 bases unmatched. This CDR3 region has 17 residues. This table comes from immunoSEQ multiplex PCR, and its TCRdb copy is limited to in-frame clones, with some not included. The sample includes fewer than 20,000 clones, approximately 80% of them seen just once.

Here the sequenced sample was CD4+ T cells from blood, taken before the fourth cycle of nivolumab. This TCR came from a human donor with classical Hodgkin lymphoma. The chain uses TRBV9 and TRBJ2-2; 7 bases line up with TRBD2. Here the CDR3 DNA reads TGTGCCAGCAGCTCCTCCTTGGGGAGGGCAGGTACCGGGGAGCTGTTTTTT. Translation gives CASSSSLGRAGTGELFF.